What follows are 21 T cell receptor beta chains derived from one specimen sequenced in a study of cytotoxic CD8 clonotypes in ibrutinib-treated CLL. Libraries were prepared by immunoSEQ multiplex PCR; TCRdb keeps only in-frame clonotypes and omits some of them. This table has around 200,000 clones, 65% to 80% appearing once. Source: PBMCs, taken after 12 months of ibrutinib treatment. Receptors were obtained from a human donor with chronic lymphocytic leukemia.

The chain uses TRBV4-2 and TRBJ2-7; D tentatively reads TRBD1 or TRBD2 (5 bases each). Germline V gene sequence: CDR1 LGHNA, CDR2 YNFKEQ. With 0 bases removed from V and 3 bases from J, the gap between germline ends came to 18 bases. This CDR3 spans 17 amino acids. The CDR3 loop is CASSQDPGVQDIYEQYF. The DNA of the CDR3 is TGTGCCAGCAGCCAAGATCCCGGGGTACAGGACATCTACGAGCAGTACTTC.

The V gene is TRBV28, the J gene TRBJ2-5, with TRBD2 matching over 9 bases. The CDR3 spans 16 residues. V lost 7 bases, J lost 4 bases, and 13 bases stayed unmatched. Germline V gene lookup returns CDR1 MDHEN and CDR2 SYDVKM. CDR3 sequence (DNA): TGTGCCAGCACCTCCGGGGGTAGCGGGAGAGGAGAGACCCAGTACTTC. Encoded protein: CASTSGGSGRGETQYF.

The CDR3 DNA is TGCGCCAGCAGCTTGAATACAGGGGGCTTAATGGGCTACACCTTC. Protein product: CASSLNTGGLMGYTF. The gene calls are TRBV5-1 and TRBJ1-2; TRBD1 matches at 9 bases. Unmatched junction bases numbered 9, after V lost 1 base and J lost 8 bases. Germline assignment: CDR1 SGHRS and CDR2 YFSETQ. This CDR3 contains 15 residues.

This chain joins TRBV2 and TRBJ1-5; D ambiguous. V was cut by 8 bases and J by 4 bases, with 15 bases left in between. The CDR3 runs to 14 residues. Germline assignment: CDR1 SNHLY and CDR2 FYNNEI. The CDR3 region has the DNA TGTGCCAGCTCGAGTGAGGTTCGGAATCAGCCCCAGCATTTT. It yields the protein CASSSEVRNQPQHF.

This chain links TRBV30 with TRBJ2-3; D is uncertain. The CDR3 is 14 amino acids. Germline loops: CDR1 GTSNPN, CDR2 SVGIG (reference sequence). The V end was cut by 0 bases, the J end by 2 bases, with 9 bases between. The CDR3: CAWSVKEVTDTQYF. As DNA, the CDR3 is TGTGCCTGGAGTGTAAAGGAAGTCACAGATACGCAGTATTTT.

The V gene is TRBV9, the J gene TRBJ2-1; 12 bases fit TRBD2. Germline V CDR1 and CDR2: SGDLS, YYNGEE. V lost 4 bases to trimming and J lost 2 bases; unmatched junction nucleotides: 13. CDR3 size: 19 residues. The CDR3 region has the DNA TGTGCCAGCAGCTCGACGATCGGGGGACTAGCGGGCACCTACAATGAGCAGTTCTTC. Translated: CASSSTIGGLAGTYNEQFF.

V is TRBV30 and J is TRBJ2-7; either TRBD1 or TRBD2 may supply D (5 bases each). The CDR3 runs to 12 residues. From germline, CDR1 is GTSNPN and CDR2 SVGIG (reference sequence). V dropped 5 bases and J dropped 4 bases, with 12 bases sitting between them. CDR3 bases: TGTGCCTGGGAGGGCAGGGATTACGAGCAGTACTTC. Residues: CAWEGRDYEQYF.

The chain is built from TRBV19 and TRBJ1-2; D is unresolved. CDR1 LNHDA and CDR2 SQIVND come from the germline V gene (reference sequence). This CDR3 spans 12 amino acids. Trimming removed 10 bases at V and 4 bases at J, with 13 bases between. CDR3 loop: CATGMDVYGYTF. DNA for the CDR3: TGTGCCACAGGAATGGATGTCTATGGCTACACCTTC. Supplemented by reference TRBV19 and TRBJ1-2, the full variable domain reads DGGITQSPKYLFRKEGQNVTLSCEQNLNHDAMYWYRQDPGQGLRLIYYSQIVNDFQKGDIAEGYSVSREKKESFPLTVTSAQKNPTAFYLCATGMDVYGYTFGSGTRLTVV.

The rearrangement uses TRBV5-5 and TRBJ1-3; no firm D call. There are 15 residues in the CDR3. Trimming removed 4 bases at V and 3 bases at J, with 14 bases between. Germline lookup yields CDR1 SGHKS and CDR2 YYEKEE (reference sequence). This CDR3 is CASSPTPWGGNTIYF. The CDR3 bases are TGTGCCAGCAGCCCGACACCTTGGGGTGGAAACACCATATATTTT.

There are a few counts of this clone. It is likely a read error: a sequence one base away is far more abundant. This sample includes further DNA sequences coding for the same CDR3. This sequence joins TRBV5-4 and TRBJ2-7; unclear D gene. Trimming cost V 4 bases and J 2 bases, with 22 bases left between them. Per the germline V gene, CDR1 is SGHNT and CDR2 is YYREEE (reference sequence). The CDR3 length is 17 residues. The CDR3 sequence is CASSQDRSLTLTYEQYF. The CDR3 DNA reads TGTGCCAGCAGCCAAGATAGGTCACTTACTTTAACCTACGAGCAGTACTTC.

CDR3 sequence (DNA): TGTGCCAGCTCGGCCCCCGAAGGGAGCAATCAGCCCCAGCATTTT. Translation gives CASSAPEGSNQPQHF. This chain connects TRBV18 to TRBJ1-5; D not certain. Per germline, CDR1 KGHSH and CDR2 LQKENI. The V gene lost 6 bases and the J gene lost 1 base, with 13 bases spanning the gap. This CDR3 contains 15 residues.

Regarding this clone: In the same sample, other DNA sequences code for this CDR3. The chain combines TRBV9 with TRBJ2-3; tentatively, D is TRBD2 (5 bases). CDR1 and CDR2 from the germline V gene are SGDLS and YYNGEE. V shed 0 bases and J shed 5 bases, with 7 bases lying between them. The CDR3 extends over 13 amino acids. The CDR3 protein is CASSVDRGDTQYF. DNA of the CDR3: TGTGCCAGCAGCGTAGATCGGGGAGATACGCAGTATTTT.

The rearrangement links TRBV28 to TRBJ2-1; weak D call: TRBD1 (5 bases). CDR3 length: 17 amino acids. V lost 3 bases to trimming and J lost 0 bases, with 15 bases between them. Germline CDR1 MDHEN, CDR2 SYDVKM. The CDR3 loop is CASSLWGRASSYNEQFF. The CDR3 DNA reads TGTGCCAGCAGTTTGTGGGGCAGGGCGAGCTCCTACAATGAGCAGTTCTTC.

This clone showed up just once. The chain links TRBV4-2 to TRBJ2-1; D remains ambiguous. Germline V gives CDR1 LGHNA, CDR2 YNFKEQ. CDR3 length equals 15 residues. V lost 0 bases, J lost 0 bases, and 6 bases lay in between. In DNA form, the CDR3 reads TGTGCCAGCAGCCAAGATTATAGCTCCTACAATGAGCAGTTCTTC. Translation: CASSQDYSSYNEQFF.

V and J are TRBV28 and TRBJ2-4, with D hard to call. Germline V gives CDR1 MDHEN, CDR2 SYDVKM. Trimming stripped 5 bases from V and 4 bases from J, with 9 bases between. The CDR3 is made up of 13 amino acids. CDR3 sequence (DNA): TGTGCCAGCAGTCTAGGACCGAAAAACATTCAGTACTTC. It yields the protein CASSLGPKNIQYF. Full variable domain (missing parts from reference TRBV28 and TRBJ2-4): DVKVTQSSRYLVKRTGEKVFLECVQDMDHENMFWYRQDPGLGLRLIYFSYDVKMKEKGDIPEGYSVSREKKERFSLILESASTNQTSMYLCASSLGPKNIQYFGAGTRLSVL.

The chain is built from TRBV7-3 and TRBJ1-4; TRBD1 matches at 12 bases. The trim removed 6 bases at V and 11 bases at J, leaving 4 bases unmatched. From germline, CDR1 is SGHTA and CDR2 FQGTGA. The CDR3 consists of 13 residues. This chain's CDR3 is CASSLGQGAKLFF. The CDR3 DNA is TGTGCCAGCAGTTTGGGACAGGGGGCCAAACTGTTTTTT. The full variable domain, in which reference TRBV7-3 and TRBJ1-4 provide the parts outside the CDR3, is GAGVSQTPSNKVTEKGKYVELRCDPISGHTALYWYRQSLGQGPEFLIYFQGTGAADDSGLPNDRFFAVRPEGSVSTLKIQRTERGDSAVYLCASSLGQGAKLFFGSGTQLSVL.

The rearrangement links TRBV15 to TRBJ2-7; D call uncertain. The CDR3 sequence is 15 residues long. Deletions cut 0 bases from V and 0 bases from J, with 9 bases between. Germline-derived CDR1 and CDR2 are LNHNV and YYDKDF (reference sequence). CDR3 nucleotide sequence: TGTGCCACCAGCAGAGACCGGGTGGTCTCCTACGAGCAGTACTTC. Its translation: CATSRDRVVSYEQYF.

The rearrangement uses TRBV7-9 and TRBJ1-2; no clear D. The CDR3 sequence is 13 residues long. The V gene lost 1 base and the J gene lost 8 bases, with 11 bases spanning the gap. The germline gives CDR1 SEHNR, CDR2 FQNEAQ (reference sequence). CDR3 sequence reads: CASSLGVPDGYTF. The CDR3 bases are TGTGCCAGCAGCTTAGGGGTCCCCGACGGCTACACCTTC.

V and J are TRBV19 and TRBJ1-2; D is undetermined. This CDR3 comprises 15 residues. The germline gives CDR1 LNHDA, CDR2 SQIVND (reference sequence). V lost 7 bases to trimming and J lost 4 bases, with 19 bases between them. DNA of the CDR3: TGTGCCAGTAAAGTCGACACCCCAGGAAGCTATGGCTACACCTTC. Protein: CASKVDTPGSYGYTF.

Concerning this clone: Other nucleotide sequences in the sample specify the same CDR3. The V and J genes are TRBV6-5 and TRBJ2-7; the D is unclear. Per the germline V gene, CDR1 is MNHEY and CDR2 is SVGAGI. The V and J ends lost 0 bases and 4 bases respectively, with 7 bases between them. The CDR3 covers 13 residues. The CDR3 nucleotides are TGTGCCAGCAGTTACTCGGGTAATTACGAGCAGTACTTC. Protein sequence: CASSYSGNYEQYF.

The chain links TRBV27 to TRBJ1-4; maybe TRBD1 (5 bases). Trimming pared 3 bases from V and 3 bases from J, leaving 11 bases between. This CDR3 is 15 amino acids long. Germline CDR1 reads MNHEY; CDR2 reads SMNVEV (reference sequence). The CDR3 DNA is TGTGCCAGCAGTTTTGCCGGGGCGGCTAATGAAAAACTGTTTTTT. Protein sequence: CASSFAGAANEKLFF.